A few counts support the clone carrying this TCR beta chain. This sample was included in a study of STAT5B mutations in CD4+ large granular lymphocyte leukemia. Turning to the study itself: Among healthy donors, a particular HLA allele went with more CDR3 'QG' motifs.

Measured with immunoSEQ multiplex PCR; TCRdb has only the in-frame clones, and not every one. This table has fewer than 40,000 clones, about 80% appearing once. The TCR was taken from a human donor in good health. The sequencing input was CD4+ T cells from blood buffy coats.

CDR3 region: CASSSSNSPLHF. The CDR3 nucleotides are TGTGCCAGCTCATCATCTAATTCACCCCTCCACTTT. V gene TRBV18 combines with J gene TRBJ1-6; D call uncertain. CDR3 length: 12 residues. CDR1 and CDR2 from the germline V gene are KGHSH and LQKENI. Trimming removed 5 bases at V and 6 bases at J, with 5 bases between.